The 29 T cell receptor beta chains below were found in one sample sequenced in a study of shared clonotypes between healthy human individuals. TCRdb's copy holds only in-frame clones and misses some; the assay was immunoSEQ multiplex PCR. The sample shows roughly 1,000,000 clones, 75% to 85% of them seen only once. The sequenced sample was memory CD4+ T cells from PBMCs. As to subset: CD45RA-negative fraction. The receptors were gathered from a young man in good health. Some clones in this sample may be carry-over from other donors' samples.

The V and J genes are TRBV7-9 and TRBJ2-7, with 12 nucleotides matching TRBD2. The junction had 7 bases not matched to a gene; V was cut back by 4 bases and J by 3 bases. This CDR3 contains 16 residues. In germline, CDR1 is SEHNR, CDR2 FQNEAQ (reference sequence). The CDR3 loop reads CASSWPGLAGIYEQYF. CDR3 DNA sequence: TGTGCCAGCAGCTGGCCGGGACTAGCGGGCATCTACGAGCAGTACTTC. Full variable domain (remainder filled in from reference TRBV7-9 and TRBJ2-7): DTGVSQNPRHKITKRGQNVTFRCDPISEHNRLYWYRQTLGQGPEFLTYFQNEAQLEKSRLLSDRFSAERPKGSFSTLEIQRTEQGDSAMYLCASSWPGLAGIYEQYFGPGTRLTVT.

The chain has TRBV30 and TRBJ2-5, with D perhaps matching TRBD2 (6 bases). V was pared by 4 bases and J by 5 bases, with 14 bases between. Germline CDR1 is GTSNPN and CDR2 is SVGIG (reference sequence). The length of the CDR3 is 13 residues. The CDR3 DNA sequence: TGTGCCTGGATCTCGCTAGCGCTGGAGACCCAGTACTTC. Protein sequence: CAWISLALETQYF.

This CDR3 is CASSHRPGTGAVTNEKLFF. CDR3 in DNA: TGTGCCAGCAGCCACCGTCCCGGGACAGGGGCGGTAACTAATGAAAAACTGTTTTTT. The chain recombines TRBV6-8 with TRBJ1-4, with 10 bases fitting TRBD1. Germline-derived CDR1 and CDR2 are MNHGY and SAAAGT. V trimming: 6 bases; J trimming: 1 base; junction bases outside the gene matches: 14. This CDR3 is built from 19 residues.

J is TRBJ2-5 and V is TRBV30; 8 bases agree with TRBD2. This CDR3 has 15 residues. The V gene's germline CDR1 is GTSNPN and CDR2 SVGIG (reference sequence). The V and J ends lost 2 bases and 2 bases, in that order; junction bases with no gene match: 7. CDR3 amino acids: CAWSLSGRPQETQYF. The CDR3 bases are TGTGCCTGGAGTCTAAGCGGGAGACCTCAAGAGACCCAGTACTTC.

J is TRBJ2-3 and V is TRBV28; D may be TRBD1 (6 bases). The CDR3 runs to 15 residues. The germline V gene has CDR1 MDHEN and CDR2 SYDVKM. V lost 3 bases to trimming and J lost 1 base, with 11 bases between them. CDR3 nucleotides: TGTGCCAGCAGTTTGCAAGGGGGACGCACAGATACGCAGTATTTT. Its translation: CASSLQGGRTDTQYF.

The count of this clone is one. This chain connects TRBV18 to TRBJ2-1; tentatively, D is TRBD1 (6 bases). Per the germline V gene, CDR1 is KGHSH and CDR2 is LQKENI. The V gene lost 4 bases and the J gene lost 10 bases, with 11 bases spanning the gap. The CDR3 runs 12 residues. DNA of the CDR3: TGTGCCAGCTCACGAAACAGGGTCGAGCAGTTCTTC. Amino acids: CASSRNRVEQFF.

The CDR3 protein is CASSDRPGEKLFF. Written as DNA, the CDR3 is TGTGCCAGCAGTGATCGCCCGGGAGAAAAACTGTTTTTT. This rearrangement joins TRBV6-4 to TRBJ1-4; no clear D. Germline values: CDR1 MRHNA, CDR2 SNTAGT. This CDR3 spans 13 amino acids. V gave up 3 bases and J gave up 8 bases, with 10 bases separating them.

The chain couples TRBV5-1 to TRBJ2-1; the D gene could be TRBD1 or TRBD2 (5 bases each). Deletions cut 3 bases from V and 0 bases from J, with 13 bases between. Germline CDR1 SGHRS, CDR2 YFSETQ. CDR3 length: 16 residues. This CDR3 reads CASSYSGTVSYNEQFF. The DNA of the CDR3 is TGCGCCAGCAGCTATTCCGGGACGGTCTCCTACAATGAGCAGTTCTTC.

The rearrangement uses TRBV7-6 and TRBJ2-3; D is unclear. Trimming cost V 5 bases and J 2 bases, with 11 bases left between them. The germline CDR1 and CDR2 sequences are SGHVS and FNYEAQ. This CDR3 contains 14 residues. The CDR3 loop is CASSPSYNTDTQYF. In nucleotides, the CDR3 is TGTGCCAGCAGCCCATCATATAACACAGATACGCAGTATTTT. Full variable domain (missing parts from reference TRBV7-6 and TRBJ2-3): GAGVSQSPRYKVTKRGQDVALRCDPISGHVSLYWYRQALGQGPEFLTYFNYEAQQDKSGLPNDRFSAERPEGSISTLTIQRTEQRDSAMYRCASSPSYNTDTQYFGPGTRLTVL.

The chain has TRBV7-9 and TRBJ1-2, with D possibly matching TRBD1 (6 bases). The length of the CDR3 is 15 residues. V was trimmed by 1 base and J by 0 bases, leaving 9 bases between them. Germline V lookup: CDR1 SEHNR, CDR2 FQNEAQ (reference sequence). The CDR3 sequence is CASSLGQAANYGYTF. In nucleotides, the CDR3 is TGTGCCAGCAGCTTAGGACAGGCCGCTAACTATGGCTACACCTTC.

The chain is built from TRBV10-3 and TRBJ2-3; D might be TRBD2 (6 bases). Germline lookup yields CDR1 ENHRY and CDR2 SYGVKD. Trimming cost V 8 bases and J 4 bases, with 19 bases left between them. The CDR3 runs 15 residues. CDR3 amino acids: CAIASSGVSSDTQYF. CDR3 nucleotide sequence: TGTGCCATCGCCTCGTCGGGAGTCTCATCAGATACGCAGTATTTT.

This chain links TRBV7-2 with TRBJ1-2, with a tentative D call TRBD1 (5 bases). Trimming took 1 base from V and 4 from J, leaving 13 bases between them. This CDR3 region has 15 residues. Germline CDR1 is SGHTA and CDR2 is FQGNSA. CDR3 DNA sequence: TGTGCCAGCAGCTTAGGATTGTCGGGGGGCTATGGCTACACCTTC. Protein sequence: CASSLGLSGGYGYTF.

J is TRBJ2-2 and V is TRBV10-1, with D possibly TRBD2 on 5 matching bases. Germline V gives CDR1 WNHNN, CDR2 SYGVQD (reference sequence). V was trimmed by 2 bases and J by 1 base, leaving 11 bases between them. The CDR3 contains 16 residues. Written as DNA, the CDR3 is TGCGCCAGCAGTGAGACGGGATCGATGAACACCGGGGAGCTGTTTTTT. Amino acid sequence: CASSETGSMNTGELFF.

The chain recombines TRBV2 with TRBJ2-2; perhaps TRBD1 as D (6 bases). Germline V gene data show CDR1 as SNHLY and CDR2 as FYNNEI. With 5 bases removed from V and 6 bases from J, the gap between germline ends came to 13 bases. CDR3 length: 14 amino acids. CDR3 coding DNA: TGTGCCAGCAGTACACAGGGTATCGCCGGGGAGCTGTTTTTT. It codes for CASSTQGIAGELFF.

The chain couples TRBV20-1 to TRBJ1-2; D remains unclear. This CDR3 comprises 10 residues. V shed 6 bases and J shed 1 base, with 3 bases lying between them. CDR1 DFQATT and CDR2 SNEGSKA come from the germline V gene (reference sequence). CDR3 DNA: TGCAGTGCCGTTAACTATGGCTACACCTTC. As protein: CSAVNYGYTF.

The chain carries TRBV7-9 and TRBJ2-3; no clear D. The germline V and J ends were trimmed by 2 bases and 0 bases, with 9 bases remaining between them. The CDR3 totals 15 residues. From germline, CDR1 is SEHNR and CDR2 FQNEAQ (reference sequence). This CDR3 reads CASSLFPRSTDTQYF. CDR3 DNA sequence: TGTGCCAGCAGCTTATTCCCACGAAGCACAGATACGCAGTATTTT.

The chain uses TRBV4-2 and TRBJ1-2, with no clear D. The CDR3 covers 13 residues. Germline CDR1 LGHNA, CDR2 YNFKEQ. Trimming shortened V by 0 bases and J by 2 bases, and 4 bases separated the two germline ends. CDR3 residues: CASSQDPNYGYTF. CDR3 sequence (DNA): TGTGCCAGCAGCCAAGACCCAAACTATGGCTACACCTTC.

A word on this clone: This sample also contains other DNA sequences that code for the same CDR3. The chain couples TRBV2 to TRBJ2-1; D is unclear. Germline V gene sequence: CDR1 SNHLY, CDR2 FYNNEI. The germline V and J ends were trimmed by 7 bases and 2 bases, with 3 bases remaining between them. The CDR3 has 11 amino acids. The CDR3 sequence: CASTPYNEQFF. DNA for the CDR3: TGTGCCAGCACTCCCTACAATGAGCAGTTCTTC.

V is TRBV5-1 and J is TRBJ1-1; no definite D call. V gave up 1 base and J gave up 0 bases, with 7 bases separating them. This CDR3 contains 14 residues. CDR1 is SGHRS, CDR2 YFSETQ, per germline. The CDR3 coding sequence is TGCGCCAGCAGCTTGACAGCCTTGAACACTGAAGCTTTCTTT. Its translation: CASSLTALNTEAFF.

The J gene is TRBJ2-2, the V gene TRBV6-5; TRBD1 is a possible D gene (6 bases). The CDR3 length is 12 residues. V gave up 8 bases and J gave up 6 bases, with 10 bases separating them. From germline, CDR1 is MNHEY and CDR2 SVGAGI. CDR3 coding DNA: TGTGCCAGCGCCCGGACAGCCGGGGAGCTGTTTTTT. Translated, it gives CASARTAGELFF.

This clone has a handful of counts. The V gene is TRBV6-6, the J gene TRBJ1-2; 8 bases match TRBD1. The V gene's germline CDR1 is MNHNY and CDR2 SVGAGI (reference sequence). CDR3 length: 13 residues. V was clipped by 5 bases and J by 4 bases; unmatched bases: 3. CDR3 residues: CASSAGGRYGYTF. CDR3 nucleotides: TGTGCCAGCAGTGCAGGGGGCCGCTATGGCTACACCTTC.

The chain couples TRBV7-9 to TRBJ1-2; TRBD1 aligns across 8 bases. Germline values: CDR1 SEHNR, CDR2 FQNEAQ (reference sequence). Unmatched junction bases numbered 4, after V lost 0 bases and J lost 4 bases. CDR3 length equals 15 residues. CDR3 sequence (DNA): TGTGCCAGCAGCTTAGCGGACAGGGTTAGCTATGGCTACACCTTC. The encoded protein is CASSLADRVSYGYTF.

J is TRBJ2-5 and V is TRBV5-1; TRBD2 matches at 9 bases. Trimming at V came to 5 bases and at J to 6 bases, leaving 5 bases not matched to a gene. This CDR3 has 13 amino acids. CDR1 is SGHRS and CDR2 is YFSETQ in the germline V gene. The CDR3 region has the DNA TGCGCCAGCAGTCTTAGCGGGAGTCAGACCCAGTACTTC. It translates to CASSLSGSQTQYF. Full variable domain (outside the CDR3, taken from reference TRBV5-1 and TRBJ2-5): KAGVTQTPRYLIKTRGQQVTLSCSPISGHRSVSWYQQTPGQGLQFLFEYFSETQRNKGNFPGRFSGRQFSNSRSEMNVSTLELGDSALYLCASSLSGSQTQYFGPGTRLLVL.

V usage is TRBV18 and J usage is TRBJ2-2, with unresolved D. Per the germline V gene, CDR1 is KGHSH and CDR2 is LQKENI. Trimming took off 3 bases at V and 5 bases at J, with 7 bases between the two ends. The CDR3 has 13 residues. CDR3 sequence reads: CASSPVGTGELFF. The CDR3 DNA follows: TGTGCCAGCTCACCGGTCGGAACCGGGGAGCTGTTTTTT. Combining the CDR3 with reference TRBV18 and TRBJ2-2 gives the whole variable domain NAGVMQNPRHLVRRRGQEARLRCSPMKGHSHVYWYRQLPEEGLKFMVYLQKENIIDESGMPKERFSAEFPKEGPSILRIQQVVRGDSAAYFCASSPVGTGELFFGEGSRLTVL.

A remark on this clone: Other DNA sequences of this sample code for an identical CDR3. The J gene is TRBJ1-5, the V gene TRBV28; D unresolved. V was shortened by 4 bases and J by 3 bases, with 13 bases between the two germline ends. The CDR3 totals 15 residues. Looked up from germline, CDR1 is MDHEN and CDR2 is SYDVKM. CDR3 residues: CASSSTDGYNQPQHF. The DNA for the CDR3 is TGTGCCAGCAGTTCCACTGACGGATACAATCAGCCCCAGCATTTT.

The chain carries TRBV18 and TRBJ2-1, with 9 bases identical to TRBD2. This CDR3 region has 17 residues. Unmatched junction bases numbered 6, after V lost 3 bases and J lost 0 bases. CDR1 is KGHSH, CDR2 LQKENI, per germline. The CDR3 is CASSPSGSDGSYNEQFF. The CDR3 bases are TGTGCCAGCTCACCTAGCGGGAGCGACGGCTCCTACAATGAGCAGTTCTTC.

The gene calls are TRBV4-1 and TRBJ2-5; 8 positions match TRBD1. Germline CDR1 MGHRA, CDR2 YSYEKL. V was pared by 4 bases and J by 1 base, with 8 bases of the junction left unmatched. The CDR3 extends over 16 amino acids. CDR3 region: CASSRLGTGAQETQYF. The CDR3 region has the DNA TGCGCCAGCAGCCGACTTGGGACAGGAGCCCAAGAGACCCAGTACTTC.

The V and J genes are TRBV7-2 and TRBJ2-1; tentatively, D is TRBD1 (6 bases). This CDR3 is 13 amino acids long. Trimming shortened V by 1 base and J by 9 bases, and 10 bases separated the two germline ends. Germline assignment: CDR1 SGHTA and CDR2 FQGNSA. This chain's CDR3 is CASSLDRVAEQFF. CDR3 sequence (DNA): TGTGCCAGCAGCTTAGACAGGGTTGCTGAGCAGTTCTTC.

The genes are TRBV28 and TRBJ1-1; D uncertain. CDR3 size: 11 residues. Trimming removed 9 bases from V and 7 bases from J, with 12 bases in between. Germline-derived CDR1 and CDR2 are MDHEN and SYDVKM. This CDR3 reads CASESGFEAFF. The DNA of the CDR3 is TGTGCCAGTGAGTCAGGCTTTGAAGCTTTCTTT.